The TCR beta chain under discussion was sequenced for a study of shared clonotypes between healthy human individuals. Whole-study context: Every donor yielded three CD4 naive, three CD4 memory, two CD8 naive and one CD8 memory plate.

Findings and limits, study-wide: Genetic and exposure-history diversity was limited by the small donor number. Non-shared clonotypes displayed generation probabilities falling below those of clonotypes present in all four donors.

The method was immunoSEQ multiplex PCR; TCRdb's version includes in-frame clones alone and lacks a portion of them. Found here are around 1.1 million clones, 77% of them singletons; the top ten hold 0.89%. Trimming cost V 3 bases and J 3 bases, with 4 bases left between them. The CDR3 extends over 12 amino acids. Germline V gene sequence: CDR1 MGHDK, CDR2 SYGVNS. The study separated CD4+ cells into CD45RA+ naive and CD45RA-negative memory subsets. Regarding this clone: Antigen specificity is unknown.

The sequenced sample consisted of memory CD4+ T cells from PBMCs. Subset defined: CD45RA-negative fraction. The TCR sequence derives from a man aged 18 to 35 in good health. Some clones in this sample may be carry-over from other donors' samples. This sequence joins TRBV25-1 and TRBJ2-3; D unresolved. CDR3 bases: TGTGCCAGCAGTGATGGTACAGATACGCAGTATTTT. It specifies CASSDGTDTQYF.